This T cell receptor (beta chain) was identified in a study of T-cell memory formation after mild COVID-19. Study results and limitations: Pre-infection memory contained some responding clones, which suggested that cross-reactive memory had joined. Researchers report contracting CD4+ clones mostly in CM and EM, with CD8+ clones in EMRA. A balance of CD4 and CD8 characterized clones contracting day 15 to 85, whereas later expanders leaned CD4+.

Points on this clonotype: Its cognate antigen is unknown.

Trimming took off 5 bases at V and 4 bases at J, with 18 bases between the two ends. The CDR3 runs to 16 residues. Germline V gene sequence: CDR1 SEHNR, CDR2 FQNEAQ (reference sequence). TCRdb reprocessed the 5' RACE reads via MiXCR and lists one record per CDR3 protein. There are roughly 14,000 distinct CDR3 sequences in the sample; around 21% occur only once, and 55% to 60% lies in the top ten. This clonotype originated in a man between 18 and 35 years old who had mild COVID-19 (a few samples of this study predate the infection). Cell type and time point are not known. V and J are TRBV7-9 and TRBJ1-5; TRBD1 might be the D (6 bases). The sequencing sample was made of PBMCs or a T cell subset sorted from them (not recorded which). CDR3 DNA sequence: TGTGCCAGCAGCCACCACTCCTCCAGGGGAAATCAGCCCCAGCATTTT. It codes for CASSHHSSRGNQPQHF.